This T cell receptor (beta chain) was recorded in a study of blood T cells in healthy people across ages. V was clipped by 3 bases and J by 6 bases, with 8 bases between them. The CDR3 is made up of 11 amino acids. Germline V gene sequence: CDR1 DFQATT, CDR2 SNEGSKA (reference sequence). Through a sample-barcoded 5' primer and a J-beta primer mix, a second PCR was run for roughly 7 to 11 cycles. TCRdb processed the 5' RACE reads anew with MiXCR; each CDR3 protein has one entry. This sample has some 1.5 million distinct CDR3 sequences, with approximately 39% found just once. The specimen sequenced was blood. This chain connects TRBV20-1 to TRBJ1-2; D is undetermined. This TCR derives from a woman between 18 and 29 years old in good health. CDR3: CSASGGHGYTF. CDR3 coding DNA: TGCAGTGCTAGTGGCGGACATGGCTACACCTTC.